One and the same sample provided the 7 T cell receptor beta chains below, sequenced in a study of T-cell reconstitution after alpha-beta-depleted transplantation in children. The authors prepared the TCRbeta library with unique molecular identifiers. TCRdb analysed the PCR reads with MiXCR anew, one entry per CDR3 protein. This table holds fewer than 550,000 distinct CDR3 sequences, 9.5% to 13% found once. This specimen consisted of PBMCs from the stem cell graft donor, obtained from the stem cell graft. These receptors came from a human donor who donated a stem cell graft to a child with acute myeloid leukemia.

This clonotype was counted only a few times. The rearrangement joins TRBV10-3 to TRBJ1-1; TRBD1 is a possible D gene (6 bases). V was pared by 10 bases and J by 6 bases, with 9 bases between. Germline V gene lookup returns CDR1 ENHRY and CDR2 SYGVKD. The CDR3 loop spans 10 amino acids. The CDR3 is CATHRAEAFF. Written as DNA, the CDR3 is TGTGCCACCCACAGGGCTGAAGCTTTCTTT.

In its sample, this clonotype was seen a few times. The genes are TRBV3-1 and TRBJ1-1; 8 nucleotides match TRBD1. The V gene end was trimmed by 0 bases and the J gene end by 1 base; junction bases not matched to a gene: 7. CDR3 size: 17 residues. CDR1 is LGHDT, CDR2 YNNKEL, per germline (reference sequence). The CDR3 here is CASSQDIHRGGNTEAFF. The CDR3 DNA reads TGTGCCAGCAGCCAAGATATCCACAGGGGGGGGAACACTGAAGCTTTCTTT.

This clonotype came up a few times. J is TRBJ2-4 and V is TRBV29-1, with 9 bases matching TRBD2. Trimming at V came to 3 bases and at J to 6 bases, leaving 3 bases not matched to a gene. The CDR3 has 13 amino acids. Germline values: CDR1 SQVTM, CDR2 ANQGSEA. The CDR3 coding sequence is TGCAGCGTTGAGCGGGAGGGGGCAAACATTCAGTACTTC. Protein: CSVEREGANIQYF.

There are a few counts of this clonotype. The rearrangement joins TRBV6-1 to TRBJ2-5; possible D gene TRBD1, 6 bases. The V gene's germline CDR1 is MNHNS and CDR2 SASEGT. The CDR3 covers 13 residues. Trimming left V 6 bases short and J 5 bases short, with 13 bases between. The CDR3 bases are TGTGCCAGCAGCAGAACAGGGTGGGAGACCCAGTACTTC. Protein sequence: CASSRTGWETQYF.

This clonotype has ten or more counts. J is TRBJ2-7 and V is TRBV20-1; possibly TRBD2 for D (7 bases). Trimming left V 3 bases short and J 2 bases short, with 11 bases between. Germline V gives CDR1 DFQATT, CDR2 SNEGSKA (reference sequence). CDR3 size: 13 residues. CDR3 sequence reads: CSARGEGAYEQYV. The CDR3 DNA sequence: TGCAGTGCTAGGGGGGAGGGGGCCTACGAGCAGTACGTC.

This clonotype was counted a few times. The chain links TRBV12-3 or TRBV12-4 to TRBJ2-5; 9 nucleotides match TRBD2. The CDR3 runs 16 residues. Germline trimming cut 5 bases from V and 0 bases from J; bases unmatched to any gene: 7. The CDR3 DNA sequence: TGTGCCAGCAGTGTTGGACTAGCGCATAACCAAGAGACCCAGTACTTC. Amino acids: CASSVGLAHNQETQYF.

This clonotype showed up many times. The gene calls are TRBV4-2 and TRBJ2-3, with 10 bases identical to TRBD2. The germline CDR1 and CDR2 sequences are LGHNA and YNFKEQ. V dropped 5 bases and J dropped 5; count of bases not matched to a gene: 7. There are 15 residues in the CDR3. The CDR3 DNA sequence: TGTGCCAGCAGCGGGTCGCTAGCGGGAGAAGATACGCAGTATTTT. The encoded protein is CASSGSLAGEDTQYF.